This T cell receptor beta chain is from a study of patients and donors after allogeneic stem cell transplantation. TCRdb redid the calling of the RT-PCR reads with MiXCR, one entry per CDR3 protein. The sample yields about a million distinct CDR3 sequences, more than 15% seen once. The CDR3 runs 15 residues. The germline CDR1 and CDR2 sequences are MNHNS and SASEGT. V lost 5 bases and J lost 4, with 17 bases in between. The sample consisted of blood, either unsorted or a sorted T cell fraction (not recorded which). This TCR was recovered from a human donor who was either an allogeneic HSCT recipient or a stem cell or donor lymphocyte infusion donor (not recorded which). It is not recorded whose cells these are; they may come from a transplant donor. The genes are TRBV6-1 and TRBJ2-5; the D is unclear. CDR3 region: CASSTNGGSVETQYF. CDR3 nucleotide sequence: TGTGCCAGCAGTACTAACGGTGGCTCAGTAGAGACCCAGTACTTC.